The 13 T cell receptor beta chains below were found in one sample sequenced in a study of cytomegalovirus exposure and HLA in healthy donors. In the PCR, 60 Vbeta and 13 Jbeta primers were used. Libraries were prepared by immunoSEQ multiplex PCR; TCRdb keeps only in-frame clonotypes and omits some of them. The ten most abundant clones cover 1.3% of a sample with about 160,000 clones. The sequenced sample was PBMCs. The receptors were gathered from an older woman in good health and CMV-seronegative.

This chain links TRBV25-1 with TRBJ1-1; D call uncertain. Germline assignment: CDR1 MGHDK and CDR2 SYGVNS. V lost 7 bases, J lost 4 bases, and 10 bases lay in between. This CDR3 is built from 12 residues. The DNA for the CDR3 is TGTGCCAGCAAATCGGTCCGCACTGAAGCTTTCTTT. It encodes CASKSVRTEAFF.

The V and J genes are TRBV6-5 and TRBJ1-2; no definite D call. V was pared by 0 bases and J by 9 bases, with 17 bases between. CDR1 is MNHEY, CDR2 SVGAGI, per germline. This CDR3 has 15 amino acids. CDR3 coding DNA: TGTGCCAGCAGTTACTCGCGGGGTTCGGTTATGAGCTACACCTTC. Its protein is CASSYSRGSVMSYTF.

The chain combines TRBV30 with TRBJ2-4, with 10 bases matching TRBD2. There are 15 residues in the CDR3. V lost 4 bases and J lost 4; bases outside the gene matches: 7. Per germline, CDR1 GTSNPN and CDR2 SVGIG (reference sequence). CDR3 loop: CAWTPKLAGKNIQYF. CDR3 coding DNA: TGTGCCTGGACCCCGAAACTAGCGGGGAAAAACATTCAGTACTTC. Full variable domain (missing parts from reference TRBV30 and TRBJ2-4): SQTIHQWPATLVQPVGSPLSLECTVEGTSNPNLYWYRQAAGRGLQLLFYSVGIGQISSEVPQNLSASRPQDRQFILSSKKLLLSDSGFYLCAWTPKLAGKNIQYFGAGTRLSVL.

The rearrangement uses TRBV19 and TRBJ2-1; 11 bases are a match to TRBD2. Germline assignment: CDR1 LNHDA and CDR2 SQIVND (reference sequence). The junction had 5 bases not matched to a gene; V was cut back by 3 bases and J by 4 bases. CDR3 length: 16 amino acids. For the CDR3, the DNA is TGTGCCAGTAGTATCTTCCTAGCGGGAGGATACAATGAGCAGTTCTTC. This gives the protein CASSIFLAGGYNEQFF.

The V and J genes are TRBV5-6 and TRBJ2-2, with 11 bases matching TRBD2. Germline V gene sequence: CDR1 SGHDT, CDR2 YYEEEE. The V segment lost 4 bases and the J segment 3 bases; nucleotides outside the gene matches: 2. CDR3 length equals 15 residues. In DNA, the CDR3 is TGTGCCAGCAGCATTAGCGGGGGGGACACCGGGGAGCTGTTTTTT. It yields the protein CASSISGGDTGELFF.

The CDR3 protein is CASSVGVVTEAFF. The CDR3 DNA sequence: TGTGCCAGCAGCGTAGGAGTGGTCACTGAAGCTTTCTTT. The chain uses TRBV9 and TRBJ1-1; D uncertain. V was cut by 0 bases and J by 4 bases, with 7 bases left in between. Germline V gives CDR1 SGDLS, CDR2 YYNGEE. The CDR3 covers 13 residues.

A note on this clone: At one boundary the junction diverges from the germline segment, which might be a read error. The chain carries TRBV19 and TRBJ2-2; a possible D gene is TRBD2 (6 bases). Germline lookup yields CDR1 LNHDA and CDR2 SQIVND (reference sequence). The CDR3 length is 13 residues. The CDR3 DNA follows: TGTGCCAGTAGACCCCGACGCCACGGGGGGCTGTTTTTT. Amino acids: CASRPRRHGGLFF.

The gene calls are TRBV5-1 and TRBJ1-4, with D uncertain. Trimming took off 0 bases at V and 7 bases at J, with 10 bases between the two ends. The CDR3 sequence is 14 residues long. In germline, CDR1 is SGHRS, CDR2 YFSETQ. The CDR3 sequence is CASSLGPEGEKLFF. CDR3 DNA sequence: TGCGCCAGCAGCTTGGGACCGGAGGGTGAAAAACTGTTTTTT.

The chain has TRBV6-6 and TRBJ1-3; D remains unclear. The length of the CDR3 is 13 residues. Trimming removed 6 bases at V and 2 bases at J, with 8 bases between. CDR1 and CDR2 (germline): MNHNY, SVGAGI (reference sequence). CDR3 sequence (DNA): TGTGCCAGCAGCCGCGGGGCTGGAAACACCATATATTTT. It is translated as CASSRGAGNTIYF.

The chain links TRBV5-6 to TRBJ2-3; maybe TRBD1 (5 bases). CDR3 length: 14 residues. The germline CDR1 and CDR2 sequences are SGHDT and YYEEEE. V shed 2 bases and J shed 1 base, with 8 bases lying between them. In DNA, the CDR3 is TGTGCCAGCAGCTTTGGGGCGGGCACAGATACGCAGTATTTT. Its protein is CASSFGAGTDTQYF.

This chain connects TRBV5-1 to TRBJ2-7; maybe TRBD1 (7 bases). V was cut by 6 bases and J by 2 bases, with 15 bases left in between. CDR3 length: 14 amino acids. Per germline, CDR1 SGHRS and CDR2 YFSETQ. The CDR3, as DNA: TGCGCCAGCACATCAGGGGGGTCAGCCTACGAGCAGTACTTC. This sequence encodes CASTSGGSAYEQYF.

V gene TRBV18 combines with J gene TRBJ2-7; the match to TRBD1 covers 9 bases. Germline values: CDR1 KGHSH, CDR2 LQKENI. The V gene end was trimmed by 5 bases and the J gene end by 3 bases; junction bases not matched to a gene: 2. The CDR3 is made up of 13 amino acids. CDR3 bases: TGTGCCAGCTCAGCGACAGGGGGCTACGAGCAGTACTTC. This sequence encodes CASSATGGYEQYF.

The chain recombines TRBV7-8 with TRBJ2-7; D might be TRBD1 (6 bases). V was pared by 5 bases and J by 1 base, with 15 bases between. Germline CDR1 and CDR2: SGHVS and FQNEAQ. This CDR3 comprises 15 residues. The CDR3 DNA is TGTGCCAGCAGCCTGCTTTTCCAGGGGTCCTACGAGCAGTACTTC. It translates to CASSLLFQGSYEQYF.